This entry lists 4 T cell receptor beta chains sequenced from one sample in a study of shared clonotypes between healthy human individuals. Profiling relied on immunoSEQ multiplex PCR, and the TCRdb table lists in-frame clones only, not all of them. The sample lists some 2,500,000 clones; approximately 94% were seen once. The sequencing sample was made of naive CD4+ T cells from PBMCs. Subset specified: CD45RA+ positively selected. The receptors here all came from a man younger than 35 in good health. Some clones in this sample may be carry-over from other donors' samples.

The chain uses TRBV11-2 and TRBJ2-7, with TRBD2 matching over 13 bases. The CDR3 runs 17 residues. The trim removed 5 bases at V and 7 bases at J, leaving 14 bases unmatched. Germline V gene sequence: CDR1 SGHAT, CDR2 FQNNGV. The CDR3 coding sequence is TGTGCCAGCAGCCTAACTTTGGACGGACTAGCGGGAGAGGAGCAGTACTTC. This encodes CASSLTLDGLAGEEQYF.

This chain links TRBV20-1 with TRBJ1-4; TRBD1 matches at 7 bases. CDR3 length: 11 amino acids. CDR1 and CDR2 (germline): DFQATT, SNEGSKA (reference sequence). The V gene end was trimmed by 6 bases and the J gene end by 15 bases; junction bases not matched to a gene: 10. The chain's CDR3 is CSAPIGDSVFF. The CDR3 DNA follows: TGCAGTGCCCCGATTGGGGACAGTGTGTTTTTT.

CDR3: CASSRTSQETQYF. The CDR3 DNA reads as TGTGCCAGCAGCCGAACTAGTCAAGAGACCCAGTACTTC. The chain employs TRBV7-3 and TRBJ2-5; perhaps TRBD2 as D (5 bases). The ends were cut back, 5 bases at V and 2 bases at J, with 9 bases in the middle. Germline loops: CDR1 SGHTA, CDR2 FQGTGA. This CDR3 region has 13 residues.

The CDR3 bases are TGTGCCAGCAGTTACGCCCTAGCGGGAGTATCAGATACGCAGTATTTT. Residues: CASSYALAGVSDTQYF. V and J are TRBV6-5 and TRBJ2-3; 10 nucleotides align to TRBD2. The germline gives CDR1 MNHEY, CDR2 SVGAGI. Unmatched junction bases numbered 6, after V lost 2 bases and J lost 4 bases. The CDR3 covers 16 residues.